The T cell receptor beta chain described here comes from a study of blood T cells in healthy people across ages. Study-level findings and limits: Whereas aged donors had fewer naive CD4+ cells, long-lived donors had more of them and higher diversity. With donor CMV status unknown, expanded clonotype changes were possibly confounded.

The sample providers were healthy Caucasian people from Russia, aged about 6 to 100. Note on this clonotype: Its specificity is not known.

The authors ran a second PCR of about 7 to 11 cycles using a sample-barcoded 5' primer and a J-beta primer mix. One entry per CDR3 protein results from TCRdb running MiXCR on the 5' RACE reads. The sample yields fewer than 1 million distinct CDR3 sequences, roughly 44% seen once. The clonotype was recovered from a man aged 55 to 70 in good health. The sequenced sample consisted of blood.

The CDR3 nucleotides are TGCGCCAGCAGCCAAGATCACGGCGGAGGGGAAGATACGCAGTATTTT. Amino acid sequence: CASSQDHGGGEDTQYF. V is TRBV4-3 and J is TRBJ2-3; weak D call: TRBD2 (6 bases). The CDR3 totals 16 residues. V was pared by 0 bases and J by 5 bases, with 15 bases between. Germline V gene lookup returns CDR1 LGHNA and CDR2 YSLEER.